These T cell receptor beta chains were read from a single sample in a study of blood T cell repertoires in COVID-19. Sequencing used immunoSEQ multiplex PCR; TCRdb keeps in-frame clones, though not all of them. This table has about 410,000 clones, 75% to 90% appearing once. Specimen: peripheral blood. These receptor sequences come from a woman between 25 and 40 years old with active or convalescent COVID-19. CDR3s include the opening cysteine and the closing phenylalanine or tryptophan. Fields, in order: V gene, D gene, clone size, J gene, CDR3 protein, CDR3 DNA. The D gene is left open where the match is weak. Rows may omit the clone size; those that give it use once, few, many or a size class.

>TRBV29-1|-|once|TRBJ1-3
CSVQFIQGNGNTIYF
TGCAGCGTTCAATTTATACAGGGAAATGGAAACACCATATATTTT
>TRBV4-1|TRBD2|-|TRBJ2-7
CASSQGDRGGEQYF
TGCGCCAGCAGCCAAGGGGACCGGGGAGGGGAGCAGTACTTC
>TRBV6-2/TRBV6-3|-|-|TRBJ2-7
CASSFQGRGYEQYF
TGTGCCAGCAGTTTTCAGGGCAGGGGTTACGAGCAGTACTTC
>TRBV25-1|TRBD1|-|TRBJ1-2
CASSGYRGLYYGYTF
TGTGCCAGCAGTGGATACAGGGGGCTCTACTATGGCTACACCTTC
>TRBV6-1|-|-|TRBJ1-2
CASSERAGDRLYFGYTF
TGTGCCAGCAGTGAACGGGCAGGGGATCGGCTATATTTTGGCTACACCTTC
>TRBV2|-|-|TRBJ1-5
CASSVWADQPQHF
TGTGCCAGCAGTGTTTGGGCTGATCAGCCCCAGCATTTT
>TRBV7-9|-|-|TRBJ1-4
CASSLARSGKLFF
TGTGCCAGCAGCTTAGCCCGGAGTGGAAAACTGTTTTTT
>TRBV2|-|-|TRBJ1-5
CASSADGVNQPQHF
TGTGCCAGCAGCGCTGACGGAGTCAATCAGCCCCAGCATTTT
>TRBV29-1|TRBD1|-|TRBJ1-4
CSVDILGQDEKLFF
TGCAGCGTTGACATACTAGGACAGGATGAAAAACTGTTTTTT
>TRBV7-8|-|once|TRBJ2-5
CASSPPGTPQETQYF
TGTGCCAGCAGCCCGCCCGGGACACCCCAAGAGACCCAGTACTTC
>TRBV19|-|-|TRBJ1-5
CASSGDSNQPQHF
TGTGCCAGTAGTGGAGATAGCAATCAGCCCCAGCATTTT
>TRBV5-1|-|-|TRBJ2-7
CASSLQGYEQYF
TGCGCCAGCAGCTTGCAGGGGTACGAGCAGTACTTC
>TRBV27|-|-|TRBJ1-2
CASSFSPGQYGYTF
TGTGCCAGCAGTTTTTCTCCTGGACAGTATGGCTACACCTTC
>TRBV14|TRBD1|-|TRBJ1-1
CASSRGTGVGAFF
TGTGCCAGCAGCCGTGGTACAGGGGTCGGAGCTTTCTTT
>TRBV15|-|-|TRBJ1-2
CATSRESVSYGYTF
TGTGCCACCAGCAGAGAATCGGTTTCTTATGGCTACACCTTC
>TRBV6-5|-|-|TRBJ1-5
CASSYSIRADQPQHF
TGTGCCAGCAGTTACTCGATCAGGGCGGATCAGCCCCAGCATTTT
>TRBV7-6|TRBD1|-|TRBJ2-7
CASSLGAPGQAYEQYF
TGTGCCAGCAGCTTAGGGGCTCCGGGACAGGCATACGAGCAGTACTTC
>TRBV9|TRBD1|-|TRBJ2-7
CASSAGQGSEQYF
TGTGCCAGCAGCGCGGGACAGGGTTCCGAGCAGTACTTC
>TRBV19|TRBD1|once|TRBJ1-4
CASSFTQGAGEKLFF
TGTGCCAGTAGTTTCACCCAGGGGGCGGGTGAAAAACTGTTTTTT
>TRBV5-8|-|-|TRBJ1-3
CASSLASSGNTIYF
TGTGCCAGCAGCTTGGCGAGCTCTGGAAACACCATATATTTT
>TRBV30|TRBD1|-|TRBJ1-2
CAWHRQGFEGYTF
TGTGCCTGGCATAGACAGGGGTTTGAAGGCTACACCTTC
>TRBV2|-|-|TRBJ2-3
CASSDGTAKLGSDTQYF
TGTGCCAGCAGTGACGGGACTGCAAAGCTGGGGTCAGATACGCAGTATTTT
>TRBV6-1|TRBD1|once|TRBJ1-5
CASSERRTGSNQPQHF
TGTGCCAGCAGTGAGCGTCGGACAGGGAGCAATCAGCCCCAGCATTTT
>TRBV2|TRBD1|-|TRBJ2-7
CASSHLDRGFEQYF
TGTGCCAGCAGTCACTTAGACAGGGGATTCGAGCAGTACTTC
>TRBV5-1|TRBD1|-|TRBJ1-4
CASSLGQGEKLFF
TGCGCCAGCAGCTTGGGACAGGGGGAAAAACTGTTTTTT
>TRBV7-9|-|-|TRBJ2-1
CASSLFNLADPYNEQFF
TGTGCCAGCAGCTTATTTAATTTGGCGGATCCTTACAATGAGCAGTTCTTC
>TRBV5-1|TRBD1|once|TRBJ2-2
CASSPGQPTGELFF
TGCGCCAGCAGCCCGGGACAGCCTACCGGGGAGCTGTTTTTT
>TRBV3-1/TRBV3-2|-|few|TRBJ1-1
CASSQETGGGNTEAFF
TGTGCCAGCAGCCAAGAGACAGGAGGCGGGAACACTGAAGCTTTCTTT
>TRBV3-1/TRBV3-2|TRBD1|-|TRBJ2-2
CASSPGQVSGESTGELFF
TGTGCCAGCAGCCCGGGACAGGTTTCAGGGGAGAGCACCGGGGAGCTGTTTTTT
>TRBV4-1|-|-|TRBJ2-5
CASSQAGGGTQYF
TGCGCCAGCAGCCAAGCCGGAGGAGGGACCCAGTACTTC
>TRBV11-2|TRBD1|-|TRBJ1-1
CASSLDRTGGNTEAFF
TGTGCCAGCAGCTTAGATCGCACAGGGGGGAACACTGAAGCTTTCTTT
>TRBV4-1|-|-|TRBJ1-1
CASSQEIGGLNTEAFF
TGCGCCAGCAGCCAAGAAATTGGGGGGTTGAACACTGAAGCTTTCTTT
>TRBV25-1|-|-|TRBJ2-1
CATNQGIENEQFF
TGTGCCACCAATCAGGGTATTGAAAATGAGCAGTTCTTC
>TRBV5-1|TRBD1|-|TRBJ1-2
CASNTGTEDGGYTF
TGCGCCAGCAATACCGGGACAGAGGATGGTGGCTACACCTTC
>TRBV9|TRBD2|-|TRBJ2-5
CASSRTVTSFETQYF
TGTGCCAGCAGCCGTACCGTGACTAGCTTCGAGACCCAGTACTTC
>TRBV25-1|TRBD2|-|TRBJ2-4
CASSELGLAGVTKNIQYF
TGTGCCAGCAGTGAATTAGGTCTAGCGGGAGTGACCAAAAACATTCAGTACTTC
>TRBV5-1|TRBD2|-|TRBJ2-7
CASSVLAGAYEQYF
TGCGCCAGCAGCGTCCTAGCGGGGGCCTACGAGCAGTACTTC
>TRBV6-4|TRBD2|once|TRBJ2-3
CASSQGTSGSTDTQYF
TGTGCCAGCAGTCAAGGGACTAGCGGGAGCACAGATACGCAGTATTTT